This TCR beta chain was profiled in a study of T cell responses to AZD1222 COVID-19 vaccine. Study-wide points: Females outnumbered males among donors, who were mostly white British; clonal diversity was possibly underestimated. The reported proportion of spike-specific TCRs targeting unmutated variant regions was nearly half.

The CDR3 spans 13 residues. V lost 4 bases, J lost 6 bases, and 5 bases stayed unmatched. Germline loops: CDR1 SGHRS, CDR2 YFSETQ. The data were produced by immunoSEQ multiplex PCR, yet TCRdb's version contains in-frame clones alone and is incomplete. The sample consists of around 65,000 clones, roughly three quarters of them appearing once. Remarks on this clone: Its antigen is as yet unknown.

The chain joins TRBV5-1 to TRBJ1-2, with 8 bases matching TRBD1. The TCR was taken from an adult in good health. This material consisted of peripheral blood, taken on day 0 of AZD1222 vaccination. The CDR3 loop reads CASSPDRVDGYTF. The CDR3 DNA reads TGCGCCAGCAGCCCGGACAGGGTGGATGGCTACACCTTC.